This entry is about one TCR beta chain. Antigen specificity is unknown. The protocol was immunoSEQ multiplex PCR, while the TCRdb copy is restricted to in-frame clones and leaves out a portion. The sample lists about 59,000 clones, approximately 91% seen once, with roughly 2% in the top ten. The sample originates from a study of T cell repertoires in ileal Crohn's disease. Study-wide background: Every patient was operated on for stricturing (about 60%) or penetrating (about 40%) complications. At postoperative colonoscopy, neoterminal ileum biopsies were taken as M6. General study points: High-frequency clones were more common in sorted CD8 than CD4 cells. Endoscopy was done a median about 6.8 months after surgery.

Noted time point: neoterminal ileum biopsy at postoperative endoscopy, about 6 months after surgery. The sequence was collected from an adult with Crohn's disease. Sequencing was carried out using ileal tissue.

Here the CDR3 reads CASSPTQVGELFF. In nucleotides, the CDR3 is TGTGCCAGCAGCCCCACCCAGGTCGGGGAGCTGTTTTTT. The chain links TRBV16 to TRBJ2-2; D is uncertain. The CDR3 is 13 amino acids. Germline values: CDR1 KGHSY, CDR2 FQNENV. Trimming left V 4 bases short and J 7 bases short, with 10 bases between.